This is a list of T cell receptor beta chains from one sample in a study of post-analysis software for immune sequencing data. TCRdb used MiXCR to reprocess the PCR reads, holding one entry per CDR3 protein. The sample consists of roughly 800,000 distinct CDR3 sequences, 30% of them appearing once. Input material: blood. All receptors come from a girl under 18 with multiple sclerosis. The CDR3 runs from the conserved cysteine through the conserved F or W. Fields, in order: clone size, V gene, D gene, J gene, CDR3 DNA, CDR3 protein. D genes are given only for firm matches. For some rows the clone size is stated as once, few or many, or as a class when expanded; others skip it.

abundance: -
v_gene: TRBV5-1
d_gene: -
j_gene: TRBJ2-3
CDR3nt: TGCGCCAGCAGCTTGGCCTCATCCATTGGAGATACGCAGTATTTT
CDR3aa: CASSLASSIGDTQYF

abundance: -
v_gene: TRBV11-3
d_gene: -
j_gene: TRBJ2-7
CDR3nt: TGTGCCAGCAGCTTAGGGGGTGGGGTGAGCCACGAGCAGTACTTC
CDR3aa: CASSLGGGVSHEQYF

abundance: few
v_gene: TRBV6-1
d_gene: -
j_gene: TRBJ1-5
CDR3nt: TGTGCCAGCAGCACCTTGGGCAATCAGCCCCAGCATTTT
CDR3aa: CASSTLGNQPQHF

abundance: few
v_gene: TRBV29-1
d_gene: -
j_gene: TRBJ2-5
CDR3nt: TGCAGCGTTCAGGTACAAGAGACCCAGTACTTC
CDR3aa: CSVQVQETQYF

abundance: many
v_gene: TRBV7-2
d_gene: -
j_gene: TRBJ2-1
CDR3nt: TGTGCCAGCAGCCCAGAGTACACGGATAATGAGCAGTTCTTC
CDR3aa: CASSPEYTDNEQFF

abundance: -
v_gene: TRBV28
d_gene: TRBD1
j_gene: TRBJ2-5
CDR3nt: TGTGCCAGCAGTTTAATACCTACAGGGGGCGGAGAGACCCAGTACTTC
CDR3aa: CASSLIPTGGGETQYF

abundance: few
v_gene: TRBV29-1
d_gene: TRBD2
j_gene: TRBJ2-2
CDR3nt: TGCAGCGTTGATCGGGGGGCCGGGGAGCTGTTTTTT
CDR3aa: CSVDRGAGELFF

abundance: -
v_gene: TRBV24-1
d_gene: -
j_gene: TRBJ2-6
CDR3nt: TGTGCCACCAGTGATACGGGTGGGTCTGGGGCCAACGTCCTGACTTTC
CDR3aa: CATSDTGGSGANVLTF

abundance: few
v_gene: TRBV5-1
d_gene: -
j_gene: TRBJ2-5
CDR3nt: TGCGCCAGCAGCTTCTCAGGGGTAAAAGAGACCCAGTACTTC
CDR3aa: CASSFSGVKETQYF

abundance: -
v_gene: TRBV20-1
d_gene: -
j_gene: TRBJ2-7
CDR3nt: TGCAGTGCTAGAGGTATGTCTGGAGACTACGAGCAGTACTTC
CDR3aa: CSARGMSGDYEQYF

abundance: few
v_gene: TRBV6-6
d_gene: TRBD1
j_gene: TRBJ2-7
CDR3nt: TGTGCCAGCAGGACTGGGACAGGGGGTCCCTACGAGCAGTACTTC
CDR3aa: CASRTGTGGPYEQYF

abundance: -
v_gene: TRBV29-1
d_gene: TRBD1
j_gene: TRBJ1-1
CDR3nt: TGCAGCGTCAGGGGGGCTATGAACACTGAAGCTTTCTTT
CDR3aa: CSVRGAMNTEAFF

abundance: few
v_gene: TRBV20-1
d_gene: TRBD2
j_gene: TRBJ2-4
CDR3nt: TGCAGTGCTTCGTTCGTGGCTAGCGGGAGATTCGGCAAAAACATTCAGTACTTC
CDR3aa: CSASFVASGRFGKNIQYF

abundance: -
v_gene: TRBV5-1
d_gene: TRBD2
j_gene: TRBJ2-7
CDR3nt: TGCGCCAGCAGCTCTGGACTAGCGGGAGGGCCGGACGAGCAGTACTTC
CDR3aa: CASSSGLAGGPDEQYF

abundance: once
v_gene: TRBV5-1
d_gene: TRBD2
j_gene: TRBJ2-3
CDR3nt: TGCGCCAGCAGCTCAAGACTAGCGGGGGGCGATACGCAGTATTTT
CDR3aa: CASSSRLAGGDTQYF

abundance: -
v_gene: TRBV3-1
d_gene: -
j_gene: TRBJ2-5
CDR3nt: TGTGCCAGCAGCCATAAGGGGGGGACCAGTGAGACCCAGTACTTC
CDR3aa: CASSHKGGTSETQYF

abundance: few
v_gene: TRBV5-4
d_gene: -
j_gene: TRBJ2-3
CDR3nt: TGTGCCAGCAGCTCACAAGATACGCAGTATTTT
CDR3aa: CASSSQDTQYF

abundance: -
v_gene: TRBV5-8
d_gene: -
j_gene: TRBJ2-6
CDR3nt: TGTGCCAGCAGCGCCGGGTTCGGGGCCAACGTCCTGACTTTC
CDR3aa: CASSAGFGANVLTF

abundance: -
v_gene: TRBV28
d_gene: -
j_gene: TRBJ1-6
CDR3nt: TGTGCCAGCAGTTTCCAGAGCTCCTATAATTCACCCCTCCACTTT
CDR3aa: CASSFQSSYNSPLHF

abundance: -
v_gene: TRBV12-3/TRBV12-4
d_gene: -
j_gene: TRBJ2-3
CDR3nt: TGTGCCAGCAGTCCAATACTAGCCACAACAGATACGCAGTATTTT
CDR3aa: CASSPILATTDTQYF